This TCR beta chain was sequenced in a study of cytomegalovirus exposure and HLA in healthy donors. Study at large: A subsequent analysis stated that the 95 to 150 validation repertoires were run on the same platform as the roughly 620 first-cohort repertoires. Study-wide results and caveats: In vitro confirmation showed three CMV-associated chains to be CMV antigen specific. Reported performance of the classifier showed diagnosis of cytomegalovirus status with high specificity and sensitivity. Investigators reported under 200 TCR beta chains as tied to cytomegalovirus.

On this clone itself: Its matching antigen is unknown.

TCRdb's table, derived via immunoSEQ multiplex PCR, lists solely in-frame clones and lacks some. The sample yields 200,000 to 250,000 clones, roughly 80% seen once. From germline, CDR1 is MNHEY and CDR2 SVGAGI. The CDR3 has 15 amino acids. V lost 8 bases to trimming and J lost 2 bases; unmatched junction nucleotides: 10. What was sequenced was PBMCs. V gene TRBV6-5 combines with J gene TRBJ2-3; 7 bases line up with TRBD1. The source of this sequence is a woman younger than 30 in good health and CMV-seronegative. CDR3 protein: CASSYRDRHTDTQYF. CDR3 DNA sequence: TGTGCCAGCTCCTACCGGGACAGACACACAGATACGCAGTATTTT.